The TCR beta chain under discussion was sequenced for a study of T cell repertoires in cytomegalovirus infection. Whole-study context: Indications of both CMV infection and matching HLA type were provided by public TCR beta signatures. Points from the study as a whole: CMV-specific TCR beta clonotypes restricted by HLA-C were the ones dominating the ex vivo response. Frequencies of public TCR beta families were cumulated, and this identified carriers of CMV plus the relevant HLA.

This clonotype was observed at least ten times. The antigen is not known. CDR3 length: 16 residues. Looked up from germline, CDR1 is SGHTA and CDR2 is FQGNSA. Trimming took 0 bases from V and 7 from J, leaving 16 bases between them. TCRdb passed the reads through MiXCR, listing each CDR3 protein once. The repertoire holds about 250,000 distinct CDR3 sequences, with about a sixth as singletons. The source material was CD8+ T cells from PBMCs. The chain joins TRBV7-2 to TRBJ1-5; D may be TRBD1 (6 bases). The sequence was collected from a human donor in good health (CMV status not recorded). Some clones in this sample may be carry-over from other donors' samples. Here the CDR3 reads CASSLAQMGGRQPQHF. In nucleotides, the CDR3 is TGTGCCAGCAGCTTAGCGCAAATGGGGGGCAGGCAGCCCCAGCATTTT.